This T cell receptor beta chain stems from a study of T cell responses to AZD1222 COVID-19 vaccine. General study points: Donors were mostly white British, more females; clonal diversity possibly underestimated. AZD1222 recipients seropositive at baseline numbered only six or seven.

Worth noting for this clone: Antigen specificity is unknown.

Germline V CDR1 and CDR2: SGHTA, FQGTGA. V was clipped by 5 bases and J by 0 bases, with 13 bases between them. The CDR3 runs 15 residues. Clones were sequenced by immunoSEQ multiplex PCR, and TCRdb holds only the in-frame ones, with some missing. The sample includes about 100,000 clones, around 87% of them seen just once. The sample consisted of peripheral blood, taken on day 0 of MenACWY control vaccination. The source of this sequence is an adult in good health. The chain uses TRBV7-3 and TRBJ1-1; no reliable D call. The CDR3 nucleotides read TGTGCCAGCAGCCCCACCTCGGTTTTGAACACTGAAGCTTTCTTT. It is translated as CASSPTSVLNTEAFF.